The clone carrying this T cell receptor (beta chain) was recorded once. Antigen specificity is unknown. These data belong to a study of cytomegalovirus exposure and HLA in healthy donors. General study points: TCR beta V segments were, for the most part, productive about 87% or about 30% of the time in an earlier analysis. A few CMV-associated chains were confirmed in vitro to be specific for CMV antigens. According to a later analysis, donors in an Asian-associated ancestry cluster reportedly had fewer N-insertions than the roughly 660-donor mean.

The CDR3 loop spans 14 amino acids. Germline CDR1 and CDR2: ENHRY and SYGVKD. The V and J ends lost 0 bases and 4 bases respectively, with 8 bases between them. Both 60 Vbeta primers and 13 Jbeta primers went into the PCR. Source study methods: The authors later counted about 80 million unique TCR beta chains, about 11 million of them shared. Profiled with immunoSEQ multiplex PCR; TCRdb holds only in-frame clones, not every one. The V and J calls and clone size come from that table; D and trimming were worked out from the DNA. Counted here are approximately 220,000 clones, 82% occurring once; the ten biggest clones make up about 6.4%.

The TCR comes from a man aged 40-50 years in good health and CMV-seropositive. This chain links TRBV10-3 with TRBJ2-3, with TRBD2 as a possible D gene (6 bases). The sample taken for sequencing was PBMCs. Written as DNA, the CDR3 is TGTGCCATCAGTGAGTCGGACTACTCAGATACGCAGTATTTT. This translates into CAISESDYSDTQYF.